This TCR beta chain was sequenced for a study of regulatory T cells in long-lasting Graves disease. Construction of TCR beta libraries relied on iRepertoire HTBI primers and on Arm-PCR targeting CDR3 regions. TCRdb fed the multiplex PCR reads into MiXCR, producing one record per CDR3 protein. The sample carries about 470,000 distinct CDR3 sequences, about 15% recorded once. This clonotype was counted a few times. Time point: newly diagnosed GD, antithyroid drugs for less than 3 months. From RNA extracted from PBMCs, the TCR library was made. V lost 2 bases, J lost 0 bases, and 14 bases lay in between. Germline assignment: CDR1 MNHEY and CDR2 SMNVEV (reference sequence). The CDR3 sequence is 17 residues long. The same sample was also studied in work on T cells in Graves' hyperthyroidism and ophthalmopathy.

The TCR was taken from a woman aged 25 to 39 with Graves disease. Sequenced material: peripheral blood mononuclear cells (PBMCs), taken at new diagnosis, from a patient treated with antithyroid drugs. The V gene is TRBV27, the J gene TRBJ1-5, with D hard to call. Written as DNA, the CDR3 is TGTGCCAGCAGTTTAGGTTCAGAAAGTGCTAGCAATCAGCCCCAGCATTTT. Amino acids: CASSLGSESASNQPQHF.